The 26 T cell receptor beta chains in this list originate from one sample, sequenced in a study of beta chain features in type 1 diabetes. The study, taken as a whole, reports: All four CD4+ subsets of Type 1 diabetes patients contained TCRB CDR3s that were moderately but significantly shorter.

Antigen specificity for these receptors is unknown. cDNA synthesis used the whole RNA isolate, giving expressed TCRB sequences. Sequenced by immunoSEQ multiplex PCR; TCRdb stores in-frame clones only, minus some. The sample contains approximately 730,000 clones, roughly an eighth of which appear only once. Material for sequencing was naive CD4+ T cells from blood. Receptors were obtained from a man younger than 30 with type 1 diabetes.

This clone was counted only a few times. The rearrangement uses TRBV6-6 and TRBJ2-7, with 7 bases that match TRBD1. The CDR3 contains 13 residues. Germline loops: CDR1 MNHNY, CDR2 SVGAGI (reference sequence). The V segment lost 6 bases and the J segment 3 bases; nucleotides outside the gene matches: 5. Written as DNA, the CDR3 is TGTGCCAGCAGCCGCACAGGGGTCTACGAGCAGTACTTC. Encoded protein: CASSRTGVYEQYF.

The rearrangement uses TRBV5-4 and TRBJ2-5; 9 positions match TRBD1. The germline V gene has CDR1 SGHNT and CDR2 YYREEE (reference sequence). This CDR3 has 16 amino acids. V was clipped by 1 base and J by 4 bases; unmatched bases: 8. For the CDR3, the DNA is TGTGCCAGCAGCTTGATGGGACAGGGAGGTCCAGAGACCCAGTACTTC. Protein sequence: CASSLMGQGGPETQYF.

This clone was seen a few times. This chain's CDR3 is CASSSVPSTDTQYF. DNA for the CDR3: TGCGCCAGCAGCTCGGTTCCCAGCACAGATACGCAGTATTTT. The chain recombines TRBV5-1 with TRBJ2-3; no definite D call. CDR3 length: 14 amino acids. Germline V CDR1 and CDR2: SGHRS, YFSETQ. The V end lost 3 bases, the J end lost 0 bases, and 8 bases lay between the germline ends.

The chain has TRBV27 and TRBJ1-2; no firm D call. Trimming took off 2 bases at V and 8 bases at J, with 15 bases between the two ends. The length of the CDR3 is 14 residues. Germline loops: CDR1 MNHEY, CDR2 SMNVEV (reference sequence). CDR3 coding DNA: TGTGCCAGCAGTTTAGCCTCAGAGGGAGTCGGCTACACCTTC. This encodes CASSLASEGVGYTF.

This clone showed up just a few times. The V call is TRBV19, the J call TRBJ2-1; 8 nucleotides match TRBD2. Germline V gives CDR1 LNHDA, CDR2 SQIVND (reference sequence). The CDR3 loop spans 15 amino acids. Unmatched junction bases numbered 4, after V lost 5 bases and J lost 1 base. The CDR3 protein is CASSSLAVSYNEQFF. DNA of the CDR3: TGTGCCAGTAGTTCACTAGCGGTTTCCTACAATGAGCAGTTCTTC.

The V and J genes are TRBV27 and TRBJ1-1; perhaps TRBD1 as D (5 bases). V was cut by 7 bases and J by 4 bases, with 16 bases left in between. The germline V gene has CDR1 MNHEY and CDR2 SMNVEV (reference sequence). This CDR3 region has 14 residues. DNA of the CDR3: TGTGCCAGCACCCCGACGGGACTCCGCACTGAAGCTTTCTTT. Amino acids: CASTPTGLRTEAFF.

In this sample, this clone turned up a few times. CDR3 sequence: CASSYAGDFLEQYF. The CDR3 region has the DNA TGTGCCAGCAGTTATGCAGGGGACTTCTTGGAGCAGTACTTC. The V and J genes are TRBV6-6 and TRBJ2-7, with D perhaps being TRBD1 or TRBD2 (6 bases each). The CDR3 extends over 14 amino acids. With 3 bases removed from V and 7 bases from J, the gap between germline ends came to 16 bases. Germline loops: CDR1 MNHNY, CDR2 SVGAGI (reference sequence).

This clone was seen a few times. The same CDR3 can be traced to other DNA sequences in this sample. The chain carries TRBV2 and TRBJ2-7; 7 bases align to TRBD1. Per germline, CDR1 SNHLY and CDR2 FYNNEI. V shed 6 bases and J 3 bases; nucleotides not matched to a gene: 2. The CDR3 runs to 12 residues. The CDR3 loop is CASSGDSYEQYF. Here the CDR3 DNA reads TGTGCCAGCAGCGGGGACAGCTACGAGCAGTACTTC.

This chain uses TRBV27 with TRBJ1-5; no firm D call. The CDR3 covers 16 residues. V gave up 1 base and J gave up 4 bases, with 14 bases separating them. The germline CDR1 and CDR2 sequences are MNHEY and SMNVEV (reference sequence). CDR3 sequence (DNA): TGTGCCAGCAGTTTATACAGAGGAAGCGGGAATCAGCCCCAGCATTTT. Protein sequence: CASSLYRGSGNQPQHF.

The J gene is TRBJ1-1, the V gene TRBV30; unclear D gene. V was pared by 7 bases and J by 3 bases, with 15 bases between. Germline CDR1 GTSNPN, CDR2 SVGIG (reference sequence). The CDR3 extends over 13 amino acids. The CDR3 protein is CASSKQMDTEAFF. Here the CDR3 DNA reads TGTGCCTCAAGTAAGCAAATGGACACTGAAGCTTTCTTT. The complete variable domain, with remaining parts taken from reference TRBV30 and TRBJ1-1, reads SQTIHQWPATLVQPVGSPLSLECTVEGTSNPNLYWYRQAAGRGLQLLFYSVGIGQISSEVPQNLSASRPQDRQFILSSKKLLLSDSGFYLCASSKQMDTEAFFGQGTRLTVV.

This clone was counted only a few times. The sample carries other DNA sequences with the same CDR3. The chain uses TRBV29-1 and TRBJ1-5, with 7 bases identical to TRBD1. V was pared by 6 bases and J by 0 bases, with 2 bases of the junction left unmatched. The CDR3 runs 13 residues. Germline V lookup: CDR1 SQVTM, CDR2 ANQGSEA. The CDR3 spells CSVRGDSNQPQHF. In nucleotides, the CDR3 is TGCAGCGTCAGGGGGGATAGCAATCAGCCCCAGCATTTT.

This clone was counted a few times. The genes are TRBV6-6 and TRBJ1-2; TRBD1 agrees at 8 bases. This CDR3 has 16 residues. Unmatched junction bases numbered 13, after V lost 5 bases and J lost 5 bases. The germline V gene has CDR1 MNHNY and CDR2 SVGAGI (reference sequence). CDR3 sequence (DNA): TGTGCCAGCAGTCCGACACCCTGGACAGGGATATATGGCTACACCTTC. It is translated as CASSPTPWTGIYGYTF.

This clone was counted a few times. J is TRBJ2-1 and V is TRBV20-1; D may correspond to TRBD1 or TRBD2 (5 bases each). The CDR3 is 9 residues long. Trimming left V 6 bases short and J 9 bases short, with 6 bases between. CDR1 DFQATT and CDR2 SNEGSKA come from the germline V gene (reference sequence). The CDR3 DNA sequence: TGCAGTGCCGGGACTGAGCAGTTCTTC. Encoded protein: CSAGTEQFF.

The chain couples TRBV30 to TRBJ1-2, with TRBD1 as a possible D gene (5 bases). Germline lookup yields CDR1 GTSNPN and CDR2 SVGIG (reference sequence). Between the trimmed V and J ends, which lost 3 bases and 8 bases, there was a span of 22 bases. This CDR3 contains 15 residues. The CDR3, as DNA: TGTGCCTGGAGCATTGGCGGCAGGGAAGTGGAAGGCTACACCTTC. Residues: CAWSIGGREVEGYTF.

This clone was detected a few times. The J gene is TRBJ1-2, the V gene TRBV7-9; no reliable D call. The CDR3 has 12 residues. V dropped 4 bases and J dropped 5 bases, with 8 bases sitting between them. Per the germline V gene, CDR1 is SEHNR and CDR2 is FQNEAQ (reference sequence). Here the CDR3 DNA reads TGTGCCAGCAGCTGGGCCCCGTATGGCTACACCTTC. Its protein product is CASSWAPYGYTF.

The chain joins TRBV5-4 to TRBJ2-1, with D possibly called TRBD1 or TRBD2 (6 bases each). The CDR3 sequence is 17 residues long. The germline gives CDR1 SGHNT, CDR2 YYREEE (reference sequence). The ends were cut back, 0 bases at V and 3 bases at J, with 16 bases in the middle. The CDR3 coding sequence is TGTGCCAGCAGCTTGGCGGAGTGGGGGCGGGACTACAATGAGCAGTTCTTC. Its translation is CASSLAEWGRDYNEQFF. Full variable domain (rest looked up from reference TRBV5-4 and TRBJ2-1): ETGVTQSPTHLIKTRGQQVTLRCSSQSGHNTVSWYQQALGQGPQFIFQYYREEENGRGNFPPRFSGLQFPNYSSELNVNALELDDSALYLCASSLAEWGRDYNEQFFGPGTRLTVL.

The CDR3 here is CASSYGTSGFYNEQFF. The CDR3 DNA reads as TGTGCCAGCAGTTACGGGACTAGCGGATTCTACAATGAGCAGTTCTTC. The chain is built from TRBV6-5 and TRBJ2-1; TRBD2 matches 11 bases. The CDR3 has 16 amino acids. V shed 2 bases and J 3 bases; nucleotides not matched to a gene: 3. Per germline, CDR1 MNHEY and CDR2 SVGAGI.

This chain links TRBV5-1 with TRBJ2-7; 7 bases match TRBD1. The germline V gene has CDR1 SGHRS and CDR2 YFSETQ. This CDR3 has 16 residues. Trimming at V came to 0 bases and at J to 5 bases, leaving 11 bases not matched to a gene. CDR3 sequence: CASSLEDRVFVDEQYF. CDR3 sequence (DNA): TGCGCCAGCAGCTTGGAAGACAGGGTTTTCGTGGACGAGCAGTACTTC.

The V and J genes are TRBV7-7 and TRBJ2-3; TRBD1 matches 9 bases. The V gene's germline CDR1 is SSHAT and CDR2 FNYEAQ (reference sequence). V lost 5 bases, J lost 3 bases, and 6 bases stayed unmatched. The CDR3 spans 15 residues. The DNA of the CDR3 is TGTGCCAGCAGCCCACAGGGGGCAGGGACAGATACGCAGTATTTT. It codes for CASSPQGAGTDTQYF.

The chain uses TRBV5-1 and TRBJ2-7; 9 bases match TRBD1. There are 14 residues in the CDR3. Germline values: CDR1 SGHRS, CDR2 YFSETQ. V was pared by 8 bases and J by 6 bases, with 12 bases of the junction left unmatched. The CDR3 is CASTRTGARGEQYF. CDR3 coding DNA: TGCGCCAGTACTCGGACAGGGGCACGGGGCGAGCAGTACTTC.

The chain is built from TRBV7-7 and TRBJ2-7; 10 nucleotides agree with TRBD2. CDR1 is SSHAT and CDR2 is FNYEAQ in the germline V gene (reference sequence). The junction had 17 bases not matched to a gene; V was cut back by 3 bases and J by 0 bases. The CDR3 runs to 20 residues. The CDR3 protein is CASSLSATSGAVRISYEQYF. The CDR3 region has the DNA TGTGCCAGCAGCTTGTCAGCTACTAGCGGGGCGGTCCGGATCTCCTACGAGCAGTACTTC. Supplemented by reference TRBV7-7 and TRBJ2-7, the full variable domain reads GAGVSQSPRYKVTKRGQDVTLRCDPISSHATLYWYQQALGQGPEFLTYFNYEAQPDKSGLPSDRFSAERPEGSISTLTIQRTEQRDSAMYRCASSLSATSGAVRISYEQYFGPGTRLTVT.

The chain recombines TRBV6-5 with TRBJ2-7; TRBD1 matches at 7 bases. The V gene end was trimmed by 6 bases and the J gene end by 0 bases; junction bases not matched to a gene: 2. Germline-derived CDR1 and CDR2 are MNHEY and SVGAGI. The CDR3 is 13 amino acids. In DNA form, the CDR3 reads TGTGCCAGCAGGACAGGGAGCTCCTACGAGCAGTACTTC. Its translation is CASRTGSSYEQYF.

This chain links TRBV6-1 with TRBJ2-6, with D unclear. CDR3 length: 15 amino acids. CDR1 and CDR2 from the germline V gene are MNHNS and SASEGT. Trimming took 4 bases from V and 0 from J, leaving 7 bases between them. The DNA of the CDR3 is TGTGCCAGCAGTGTGATATTCTCTGGGGCCAACGTCCTGACTTTC. Translation gives CASSVIFSGANVLTF.

This clone turned up a few times. The rearrangement uses TRBV13 and TRBJ2-5; the match to TRBD2 covers 13 bases. The last part of the DNA fits TRBJ2-7 better; the J call may be wrong. Germline CDR1 and CDR2: PRHDT and FYEKMQ (reference sequence). This CDR3 comprises 18 residues. The CDR3: CASSLYPGLAGQPYEQYF. CDR3 sequence (DNA): TGTGCCAGCAGCCTCTATCCGGGACTAGCGGGGCAACCCTACGAGCAGTACTTC.

The V gene is TRBV2, the J gene TRBJ1-2, with D maybe TRBD1 (6 bases). V was trimmed by 4 bases and J by 1 base, leaving 7 bases between them. The germline V gene encodes CDR1 SNHLY and CDR2 FYNNEI. The CDR3 totals 13 residues. The chain's CDR3 is CASSGDNNYGYTF. DNA for the CDR3: TGTGCCAGCAGTGGGGACAATAACTATGGCTACACCTTC.

Note on this clone: Other DNA sequences from this sample encode an identical CDR3 as well. The V and J genes are TRBV30 and TRBJ1-2; D gene ambiguous. The CDR3 is made up of 11 amino acids. Trimming stripped 0 bases from V and 5 bases from J, with 4 bases between. CDR1 is GTSNPN and CDR2 is SVGIG in the germline V gene (reference sequence). CDR3 in DNA: TGTGCCTGGAGTGTCCAATATGGCTACACCTTC. Its translation: CAWSVQYGYTF.